These T cell receptor beta chains were read from a single sample in a study of CD8 T cells in Susac syndrome. Each CDR3 protein gets one entry after TCRdb re-called the immunoSEQ multiplex PCR reads with MiXCR. The table records 200,000 to 250,000 distinct CDR3 sequences, about 94% of them present only once. Sequencing was done on a sample of CD4+ T cells from PBMCs. The receptors come from a human donor with Susac syndrome. The CDR3 runs from the conserved cysteine through the conserved F or W. A D gene is named only where the DNA matches it firmly. Not all rows give a size; the values are once, few, many and, for expanded clones, a class.

clone_size j_call cdr3_length v_call d_call cdr3_nt cdr3_aa
- TRBJ1-2 15 TRBV15 - TGTGCCACCAGCAGAGATTTGGGCGGTGACTATGGCTACACCTTC CATSRDLGGDYGYTF
- TRBJ1-4 15 TRBV6-5 - TGTGCCAGCAGAGCCCGGACAGCGATTAATGAAAAACTGTTTTTT CASRARTAINEKLFF
- TRBJ2-5 14 TRBV6-1 TRBD2 TGTGCCAGCGGACCGACTAGCGGGCAAGAGACCCAGTACTTC CASGPTSGQETQYF
- TRBJ2-4 12 TRBV20-1 - TGCAGTGGTAACCTCCGGTCGGACATTCAGTACTTC CSGNLRSDIQYF
- TRBJ2-1 14 TRBV7-2 TRBD1 TGTGCCAGCAGCTTCGACAGGGCCTACAATGAGCAGTTCTTC CASSFDRAYNEQFF
once TRBJ1-5 17 TRBV6-2/TRBV6-3 - TGTGCCAGCAGTTACTCATTCGACACATATAGCAATCAGCCCCAGCATTTT CASSYSFDTYSNQPQHF
- TRBJ2-2 14 TRBV5-1 - TGCGCCAGCAGCTTGGACGTATCGGCCGGGGAGCTGTTTTTT CASSLDVSAGELFF
- TRBJ2-6 15 TRBV7-2 - TGTGCCAGCACTCAGACAGGCTTTGGGGCCAACGTCCTGACTTTC CASTQTGFGANVLTF
- TRBJ1-2 15 TRBV7-2 - TGTGCCAGCAGCTTCCCTGGCCGCGGGGGCGCGGGCTACACCTTC CASSFPGRGGAGYTF
- TRBJ2-7 15 TRBV20-1 TRBD1 TGCAGTGCTGCTCACTCCGGGACAGGGTCTAACGAGCAGTACTTC CSAAHSGTGSNEQYF
- TRBJ2-2 13 TRBV11-3 - TGTGCCAGCAGCTTTGGGCAGAGCGGGGAGCTGTTTTTT CASSFGQSGELFF
- TRBJ2-4 15 TRBV27 - TGTGCCAGCAGTTTACTTCCGCTAGCCAAAAACATTCAGTACTTC CASSLLPLAKNIQYF
few TRBJ2-5 14 TRBV5-1 - TGCGCCAGCGAGACAGGAGGCAATCAAGAGACCCAGTACTTC CASETGGNQETQYF
- TRBJ2-2 16 TRBV7-8 - TGTGCCAGCAGCCGGAGGTCGGATCCAAACACCGGGGAGCTGTTTTTT CASSRRSDPNTGELFF
- TRBJ2-3 12 TRBV10-3 TRBD1 TGTGCCACCGCCGGGACAGGGGATACGCAGTATTTT CATAGTGDTQYF
- TRBJ2-1 13 TRBV18 TRBD1 TGTGCCAGCTCACCTACAGGGGGCAGTGAGCAGTTCTTC CASSPTGGSEQFF
once TRBJ1-6 17 TRBV30 - TGTGCCTGGAGTGTAGGGGATGTGTGGGGTATTGACTCACCCCTCCACTTT CAWSVGDVWGIDSPLHF
- TRBJ2-3 12 TRBV30 TRBD1 TGTGCCTGGAGTGGACAGGGGGATACGCAGTATTTT CAWSGQGDTQYF
once TRBJ1-5 14 TRBV7-2 - TGTGCCAGCACCTCCGGAGGGGCCAGTCAGCCCCAGCATTTT CASTSGGASQPQHF
- TRBJ1-2 11 TRBV20-1 - TGCAGTGCCGGGAGAGGGGACGGCTACACCTTC CSAGRGDGYTF
- TRBJ1-6 12 TRBV12-3/TRBV12-4 - TGTGCCAGCAGTCCCCGATCGGGAGCTCTCCACTTT CASSPRSGALHF
- TRBJ1-2 13 TRBV7-9 - TGTGCCAGCAGCTGGGGGACTAACTATGGCTACACCTTC CASSWGTNYGYTF
- TRBJ2-7 16 TRBV5-1 - TGCGCCAGCAGCCATCAAACGAGGGACACGCTCTACGAGCAGTACTTC CASSHQTRDTLYEQYF
- TRBJ2-2 18 TRBV3-1 TRBD2 TGTGCCAGCAGCCAAAAAACCGGGACTAGCGTGGGTACCGGGGAGCTGTTTTTT CASSQKTGTSVGTGELFF
- TRBJ1-1 14 TRBV5-1 - TGCGCCAGCAGCACACCTACAGGGAACACTGAAGCTTTCTTT CASSTPTGNTEAFF
- TRBJ2-5 15 TRBV9 TRBD2 TGTGCCAGCAGCGTATACGGGGGGGCCGGGGAGACCCAGTACTTC CASSVYGGAGETQYF
- TRBJ2-3 15 TRBV7-2 - TGTGCCAGCAGCTCGCCCCGACAGAGTGGGGGTACGCAGTATTTT CASSSPRQSGGTQYF
- TRBJ2-7 14 TRBV9 - TGTGCCAGCAGCGCCGGGCACAGTACCTACGAGCAGTACTTC CASSAGHSTYEQYF
- TRBJ2-2 15 TRBV6-5 - TGTGCCAGCAGCGGGACTCCCGGAAACACCGGGGAGCTGTTTTTT CASSGTPGNTGELFF
- TRBJ1-4 16 TRBV18 - TGTGCCAGCTCACCGCTCGCGATGGACACTAATGAAAAACTGTTTTTT CASSPLAMDTNEKLFF
once TRBJ2-5 14 TRBV12-3/TRBV12-4 - TGTGCCAGCAGCCGAGGGGGAGACCAAGAGACCCAGTACTTC CASSRGGDQETQYF
- TRBJ2-4 13 TRBV12-5 TRBD2 TGTGCTAGTGGTTTGCAGCGGGGGGACATTCAGTACTTC CASGLQRGDIQYF
- TRBJ1-2 13 TRBV20-1 - TGCAGTGCTCCCCCGGCGGGGGCGAGAGGCTACACCTTC CSAPPAGARGYTF
- TRBJ1-6 14 TRBV13 - TGTGCCAGCAGCTTCGTCAGGGGTCAATCACCCCTCCACTTT CASSFVRGQSPLHF
few TRBJ1-1 12 TRBV20-1 TRBD1 TGCAGTGCTAGACAGGGGGATACTGAAGCTTTCTTT CSARQGDTEAFF
- TRBJ1-1 15 TRBV7-8 - TGTGCCAGCAGCTTAGCTAAGGGGCTAGGGACTGAAGCTTTCTTT CASSLAKGLGTEAFF
- TRBJ2-3 15 TRBV7-8 TRBD2 TGTGCCAGCAGCTTAGGCGGGGGGACGGCAGATACGCAGTATTTT CASSLGGGTADTQYF
- TRBJ1-1 13 TRBV12-3/TRBV12-4 - TGTGCCAGCAATAAACTTTCGGTCACTGAAGCTTTCTTT CASNKLSVTEAFF
- TRBJ1-1 14 TRBV7-9 - TGTGCCAGCAGCTTAGTTGGGAGTGTGGCCGAAGCTTTCTTT CASSLVGSVAEAFF
- TRBJ2-1 14 TRBV5-4 - TGTGCCAGCAGCTTGATGACCGGACAGAGTGAGCAGTTCTTC CASSLMTGQSEQFF
- TRBJ1-3 15 TRBV14 - TGTGCCAGCAGCCAAGACTGGGGCTCTGGAAACACCATATATTTT CASSQDWGSGNTIYF
once TRBJ2-7 16 TRBV19 - TGTGCCAGTAGTATAGGTTCCGGCGGAACCTCCTACGAGCAGTACTTC CASSIGSGGTSYEQYF
- TRBJ1-1 13 TRBV28 - TGTGCCAGCAGTGAGAGGGGCGTCACTGAAGCTTTCTTT CASSERGVTEAFF
- TRBJ1-2 15 TRBV14 - TGTGCCAGCAGCCAAGTGGTTGGGGTGGGCTATGGCTACACCTTC CASSQVVGVGYGYTF
once TRBJ2-5 10 TRBV2 - TGTGCCAGCAGTCGGGAGACCCAGTACTTC CASSRETQYF
- TRBJ1-5 15 TRBV12-3/TRBV12-4 TRBD1 TGTGCCAGCAGACCCGGGACAGGGGACAATCAGCCCCAGCATTTT CASRPGTGDNQPQHF
once TRBJ1-2 15 TRBV5-1 - TGCGCCAGCAGCCCCGGCGGGGGGCCGGACTATGGCTACACCTTC CASSPGGGPDYGYTF
- TRBJ1-5 17 TRBV18 TRBD1 TGTGCCAGCTCACCCCAGACAGGGGACCTGGGCAATCAGCCCCAGCATTTT CASSPQTGDLGNQPQHF
- TRBJ1-1 17 TRBV9 TRBD1 TGTGCCAGCGATTACATAGGGACAGGAGGAATGCGCACTGAAGCTTTCTTT CASDYIGTGGMRTEAFF
- TRBJ2-1 13 TRBV11-3 - TGTGCCAGCAGCTTAAACGGTCGGGGTGAGCAGTTCTTC CASSLNGRGEQFF
- TRBJ1-3 16 TRBV2 - TGTGCCAGCAGCGTAAACAGGGCCAGCTCTGGAAACACCATATATTTT CASSVNRASSGNTIYF
- TRBJ2-2 12 TRBV2 - TGTGCCAGCCACTTTGGGCCGGACCCGCTGTTTTTT CASHFGPDPLFF
once TRBJ1-5 14 TRBV6-5 - TGTGCCAGCAGGGAGGGGGGCAGCAATCAGCCCCAGCATTTT CASREGGSNQPQHF
- TRBJ1-5 14 TRBV19 - TGTGCCAGTAGTACTGACAGAGCGGATCAGCCCCAGCATTTT CASSTDRADQPQHF
few TRBJ1-1 16 TRBV15 - TGTGCCACCAGCCCCCGGCAGGGGTCTGGGTACACTGAAGCTTTCTTT CATSPRQGSGYTEAFF
- TRBJ1-6 12 TRBV5-4 - TGTGCCAGCAGCTTACAGATTTCACCCCTCCACTTT CASSLQISPLHF
- TRBJ1-6 15 TRBV5-1 - TGCGCCAGCAGCTTAACACAGGGATTTGATTCACCCCTCCACTTT CASSLTQGFDSPLHF
- TRBJ1-2 11 TRBV30 - TGTGCCTGGAGTGAGGGTACCGGCTACACCTTC CAWSEGTGYTF